A selection of T cell receptor beta chains follows, all from one sample in a study of cytomegalovirus exposure and HLA in healthy donors. Only in-frame clones appear in the TCRdb table, and some are missing; sequencing was by immunoSEQ multiplex PCR. The sample yields some 260,000 clones, about 88% seen once. Sequenced input: PBMCs. The receptors come from a man aged 18 to 29 in good health and CMV-seropositive. CDR3s include the opening cysteine and the closing phenylalanine or tryptophan. D genes are given only for firm matches. The size field is filled for only some rows; it gives once, few, many or a size class.

CDR3aa: CASSLTAARNTIYF; CDR3nt: TGTGCCAGCAGCTTGACAGCGGCGAGAAACACCATATATTTT; d_gene: NA; v_gene: TRBV5-6; j_gene: TRBJ1-3; abundance: few
CDR3aa: CASSQDQRYNEQFF; CDR3nt: TGCGCCAGCAGCCAAGATCAGCGTTACAATGAGCAGTTCTTC; d_gene: NA; v_gene: TRBV4-3; j_gene: TRBJ2-1; abundance: once
CDR3aa: CSVKGQMNTGELFF; CDR3nt: TGCAGCGTCAAGGGACAGATGAACACCGGGGAGCTGTTTTTT; d_gene: TRBD1; v_gene: TRBV29-1; j_gene: TRBJ2-2; abundance: once
CDR3aa: CASSQEGTVTDTQYF; CDR3nt: TGTGCCAGCAGCCAGGAAGGGACAGTCACAGATACGCAGTATTTT; d_gene: TRBD1; v_gene: TRBV4-2; j_gene: TRBJ2-3; abundance: NA
CDR3aa: CAPHRRVTYNEQFF; CDR3nt: TGCGCCCCCCACAGGAGAGTGACCTACAATGAGCAGTTCTTC; d_gene: NA; v_gene: TRBV4-3; j_gene: TRBJ2-1; abundance: NA
CDR3aa: CASSSLGQNTEAFF; CDR3nt: TGTGCCAGCTCAAGTTTGGGACAGAACACTGAAGCTTTCTTT; d_gene: NA; v_gene: TRBV18; j_gene: TRBJ1-1; abundance: NA
CDR3aa: CASSYSWGSTDTQYF; CDR3nt: TGTGCCAGCAGTTACTCGTGGGGGAGCACAGATACGCAGTATTTT; d_gene: NA; v_gene: TRBV6-5; j_gene: TRBJ2-3; abundance: NA
CDR3aa: CASRTRQGVYGYTF; CDR3nt: TGTGCCAGCAGAACCCGACAGGGGGTCTATGGCTACACCTTC; d_gene: TRBD1; v_gene: TRBV28; j_gene: TRBJ1-2; abundance: NA
CDR3aa: CASSQDYGLATNEQFF; CDR3nt: TGCGCCAGCAGCCAAGATTACGGACTAGCGACGAATGAGCAGTTCTTC; d_gene: TRBD2; v_gene: TRBV4-3; j_gene: TRBJ2-1; abundance: NA
CDR3aa: CASRTGQVATQYF; CDR3nt: TGTGCCAGCAGGACTGGACAGGTGGCGACCCAGTACTTC; d_gene: TRBD1; v_gene: TRBV11-1; j_gene: TRBJ2-5; abundance: NA
CDR3aa: CASSINYLSTDTQYF; CDR3nt: TGTGCCAGTAGTATTAACTATCTTAGCACAGATACGCAGTATTTT; d_gene: NA; v_gene: TRBV19; j_gene: TRBJ2-3; abundance: few
CDR3aa: CASSTLGGTYNEQFF; CDR3nt: TGCGCCAGCAGCACACTAGGGGGGACCTACAATGAGCAGTTCTTC; d_gene: NA; v_gene: TRBV5-1; j_gene: TRBJ2-1; abundance: NA
CDR3aa: CASRKGTSGNYEQYF; CDR3nt: TGTGCCAGCAGGAAGGGGACTAGCGGGAACTACGAGCAGTACTTC; d_gene: TRBD2; v_gene: TRBV6-1; j_gene: TRBJ2-7; abundance: NA
CDR3aa: CASSSMGNTEAFF; CDR3nt: TGCGCCAGCAGCTCAATGGGGAACACTGAAGCTTTCTTT; d_gene: NA; v_gene: TRBV5-1; j_gene: TRBJ1-1; abundance: NA
CDR3aa: CASSEVVGRNTIYF; CDR3nt: TGTGCCAGCAGTGAGGTGGTCGGGAGAAACACCATATATTTT; d_gene: NA; v_gene: TRBV2; j_gene: TRBJ1-3; abundance: NA
CDR3aa: CSGREETQYF; CDR3nt: TGCAGTGGACGAGAAGAGACCCAGTACTTC; d_gene: NA; v_gene: TRBV20-1; j_gene: TRBJ2-5; abundance: NA
CDR3aa: CASSFPLPGQGAPNEQFF; CDR3nt: TGTGCCAGCAGTTTCCCCCTTCCGGGACAGGGGGCGCCCAATGAGCAGTTCTTC; d_gene: TRBD1; v_gene: TRBV27; j_gene: TRBJ2-1; abundance: NA
CDR3aa: CASSYQGRAVYEQYF; CDR3nt: TGTGCCAGCAGTTACCAGGGTCGCGCAGTTTACGAGCAGTACTTC; d_gene: NA; v_gene: TRBV27; j_gene: TRBJ2-7; abundance: NA
CDR3aa: CASSDSTTGENTGELFF; CDR3nt: TGTGCCAGCAGTGACTCAACAACAGGGGAGAACACCGGGGAGCTGTTTTTT; d_gene: TRBD1; v_gene: TRBV6-4; j_gene: TRBJ2-2; abundance: NA
CDR3aa: CASSSSGRYNEQFF; CDR3nt: TGTGCCAGCAGTTCTAGCGGGCGGTACAATGAGCAGTTCTTC; d_gene: TRBD2; v_gene: TRBV6-1; j_gene: TRBJ2-1; abundance: NA
CDR3aa: CAISPSGGSGRRNTGELFF; CDR3nt: TGTGCCATCAGCCCCTCAGGGGGTAGCGGGAGACGGAACACCGGGGAGCTGTTTTTT; d_gene: TRBD2; v_gene: TRBV10-3; j_gene: TRBJ2-2; abundance: NA
CDR3aa: CASSSDRDDEQYF; CDR3nt: TGCGCCAGCAGCTCCGACAGGGACGACGAGCAGTACTTC; d_gene: TRBD1; v_gene: TRBV5-1; j_gene: TRBJ2-7; abundance: NA
CDR3aa: CAISAGQASTEAFF; CDR3nt: TGTGCCATCTCGGCAGGTCAGGCGAGCACTGAAGCTTTCTTT; d_gene: NA; v_gene: TRBV10-3; j_gene: TRBJ1-1; abundance: NA
CDR3aa: CASSPGTGNGYTF; CDR3nt: TGTGCCAGCAGCCCAGGGACAGGGAATGGCTACACCTTC; d_gene: TRBD1; v_gene: TRBV7-6; j_gene: TRBJ1-2; abundance: once
CDR3aa: CASSLRDIITEAFF; CDR3nt: TGTGCCAGCAGTCTCCGGGACATAATTACTGAAGCTTTCTTT; d_gene: NA; v_gene: TRBV27; j_gene: TRBJ1-1; abundance: NA
CDR3aa: CASSVGDRKFF; CDR3nt: TGTGCCAGCAGCGTAGGTGATAGAAAGTTCTTC; d_gene: NA; v_gene: TRBV9; j_gene: TRBJ2-1; abundance: NA
CDR3aa: CASSLWEPGPMNTEAFF; CDR3nt: TGTGCCAGCAGTTTATGGGAACCGGGACCTATGAACACTGAAGCTTTCTTT; d_gene: NA; v_gene: TRBV27; j_gene: TRBJ1-1; abundance: NA
CDR3aa: CASSLGIQTGHEQYF; CDR3nt: TGTGCCAGCAGCTTGGGTATACAGACCGGGCACGAGCAGTACTTC; d_gene: NA; v_gene: TRBV5-6; j_gene: TRBJ2-7; abundance: NA
CDR3aa: CASIGQRNTIYF; CDR3nt: TGTGCCAGCATCGGACAGAGAAACACCATATATTTT; d_gene: NA; v_gene: TRBV6-5; j_gene: TRBJ1-3; abundance: NA
CDR3aa: CAWSVQGPPFYNEQFF; CDR3nt: TGTGCCTGGAGTGTACAAGGGCCTCCTTTCTACAATGAGCAGTTCTTC; d_gene: NA; v_gene: TRBV30; j_gene: TRBJ2-1; abundance: NA
CDR3aa: CASSSPSTDTQYF; CDR3nt: TGTGCCAGTAGCAGTCCCAGCACAGATACGCAGTATTTT; d_gene: NA; v_gene: TRBV19; j_gene: TRBJ2-3; abundance: NA
CDR3aa: CASSAHREKNYGYTF; CDR3nt: TGCGCCAGCAGCGCACACAGGGAAAAGAACTATGGCTACACCTTC; d_gene: NA; v_gene: TRBV5-1; j_gene: TRBJ1-2; abundance: NA
CDR3aa: CASSLREGAGGYTF; CDR3nt: TGCGCCAGCAGCTTGAGGGAGGGGGCCGGTGGCTACACCTTC; d_gene: TRBD1; v_gene: TRBV5-1; j_gene: TRBJ1-2; abundance: once
CDR3aa: CASSLVAASYEQYF; CDR3nt: TGTGCCAGCAGCTTAGTTGCCGCCTCCTACGAGCAGTACTTC; d_gene: NA; v_gene: TRBV7-8; j_gene: TRBJ2-7; abundance: NA
CDR3aa: CASSPGTGASEAFF; CDR3nt: TGTGCCAGCAGCCCCGGGACAGGGGCTTCTGAAGCTTTCTTT; d_gene: TRBD1; v_gene: TRBV5-4; j_gene: TRBJ1-1; abundance: NA
CDR3aa: CASSYSFDQPQHF; CDR3nt: TGTGCCAGCAGTTACTCATTCGATCAGCCCCAGCATTTT; d_gene: NA; v_gene: TRBV6-5; j_gene: TRBJ1-5; abundance: NA
CDR3aa: CASSFDTTNYGYTF; CDR3nt: TGTGCCAGCAGCTTCGACACGACTAACTATGGCTACACCTTC; d_gene: NA; v_gene: TRBV7-2; j_gene: TRBJ1-2; abundance: NA
CDR3aa: CAWSLRGRGVYEQYF; CDR3nt: TGTGCCTGGAGCCTAAGGGGGCGCGGGGTCTACGAGCAGTACTTC; d_gene: NA; v_gene: TRBV30; j_gene: TRBJ2-7; abundance: NA
CDR3aa: CASSLRNSTARQYF; CDR3nt: TGTGCCAGCAGCCTTAGAAACTCCACTGCCCGGCAGTACTTC; d_gene: NA; v_gene: TRBV5-6; j_gene: TRBJ2-7; abundance: NA
CDR3aa: CASSSPGVRRDTQYF; CDR3nt: TGTGCCAGTAGTTCCCCCGGCGTCCGTAGAGATACGCAGTATTTT; d_gene: NA; v_gene: TRBV19; j_gene: TRBJ2-3; abundance: NA
CDR3aa: CASSLVGTLNEQFF; CDR3nt: TGTGCCAGCAGCTTAGTCGGCACCCTCAATGAGCAGTTCTTC; d_gene: NA; v_gene: TRBV11-2; j_gene: TRBJ2-1; abundance: NA
CDR3aa: CASSLQDRGTGELFF; CDR3nt: TGTGCCAGCAGCCTCCAGGACAGGGGTACCGGGGAGCTGTTTTTT; d_gene: TRBD1; v_gene: TRBV4-2; j_gene: TRBJ2-2; abundance: NA